These 9 T cell receptor beta chains originate from one sample sequenced in a study of glioma-infiltrating T cells. Using RNA template, CDR3s of TCR alpha and beta were amplified with iRepertoire arm-PCR. One entry per CDR3 protein results from TCRdb running MiXCR on the multiplex PCR reads. The sample lists about 130,000 distinct CDR3 sequences, about 22% seen once, with 25% to 30% in the top ten. Specimen: glioma tissue, nonneoplastic brain tissue, or PBMCs (not recorded which). The receptors here all came from a human donor with low-grade glioma or glioblastoma, undergoing nonglioma brain surgery, or in good health (not recorded which).

The chain uses TRBV4-1 and TRBJ1-3; no firm D call. The CDR3 is 13 residues long. The germline gives CDR1 MGHRA, CDR2 YSYEKL. V was clipped by 4 bases and J by 4 bases, with 8 bases between them. The CDR3 region has the DNA TGCGCCAGCAGCCTCCTTTTCGGAAACACCATATATTTT. It is translated as CASSLLFGNTIYF.

This clonotype was detected many times. The CDR3 nucleotides are TGTGCCAGCAGCCAAGAAAATACAGGGGCGAACACTGAAGCTTTCTTT. It codes for CASSQENTGANTEAFF. This chain uses TRBV4-2 with TRBJ1-1, with 7 bases fitting TRBD1. Unmatched junction bases numbered 5, after V lost 0 bases and J lost 1 base. This CDR3 is 16 amino acids long. Germline V gives CDR1 LGHNA, CDR2 YNFKEQ.

This clonotype was recorded at least ten times. J is TRBJ2-5 and V is TRBV7-2; D is ambiguous. The CDR3 covers 13 residues. Trimming shortened V by 5 bases and J by 3 bases, and 10 bases separated the two germline ends. Germline CDR1 and CDR2: SGHTA and FQGNSA. The CDR3 sequence is CASSPLGKETQYF. As DNA, the CDR3 is TGTGCCAGCAGCCCATTAGGGAAAGAGACCCAGTACTTC.

This clonotype was found a few times. V usage is TRBV7-9 and J usage is TRBJ1-2; D is unresolved. The germline CDR1 and CDR2 sequences are SEHNR and FQNEAQ (reference sequence). Trimming shortened V by 1 base and J by 1 base, and 10 bases separated the two germline ends. There are 15 residues in the CDR3. The CDR3 loop reads CASSLVPGDNYGYTF. CDR3 in DNA: TGTGCCAGCAGCTTAGTTCCAGGAGATAACTATGGCTACACCTTC. The complete variable domain, with remaining parts taken from reference TRBV7-9 and TRBJ1-2, reads DTGVSQNPRHKITKRGQNVTFRCDPISEHNRLYWYRQTLGQGPEFLTYFQNEAQLEKSRLLSDRFSAERPKGSFSTLEIQRTEQGDSAMYLCASSLVPGDNYGYTFGSGTRLTVV.

The chain uses TRBV10-3 and TRBJ1-2, with a weak D call TRBD1 (5 bases). The germline V gene has CDR1 ENHRY and CDR2 SYGVKD. The CDR3 loop spans 12 amino acids. Trimming removed 6 bases at V and 6 bases at J, with 11 bases between. The CDR3, as DNA: TGTGCCATCAGCCGACAGTCCGATGGCTACACCTTC. Translating gives CAISRQSDGYTF.

This clonotype has a handful of counts. V gene TRBV29-1 combines with J gene TRBJ2-5, with 11 bases aligning to TRBD1. Germline V CDR1 and CDR2: SQVTM, ANQGSEA. CDR3 length equals 14 residues. Unmatched junction bases numbered 9, after V lost 8 bases and J lost 4 bases. Here the CDR3 DNA reads TGCAGCTTGGGGGGACAGGGGGTCGGAGAGACCCAGTACTTC. Translating gives CSLGGQGVGETQYF.

This clonotype was observed at least ten times. The gene calls are TRBV4-1 and TRBJ1-1, with D hard to call. V was cut by 0 bases and J by 0 bases, with 5 bases left in between. Germline CDR1 is MGHRA and CDR2 is YSYEKL. The CDR3 spans 14 residues. CDR3 coding DNA: TGCGCCAGCAGCCAAGAAGCGGTGAACACTGAAGCTTTCTTT. Protein sequence: CASSQEAVNTEAFF.

This clonotype was recorded a few times. The rearrangement uses TRBV24-1 and TRBJ1-2; a possible D gene is TRBD1 (5 bases). The V gene lost 0 bases and the J gene lost 4 bases, with 8 bases spanning the gap. In germline, CDR1 is KGHDR, CDR2 SFDVKD. CDR3 length equals 14 residues. The CDR3 spells CATSDLGHSYGYTF. Here the CDR3 DNA reads TGTGCCACCAGTGATTTGGGACATTCCTATGGCTACACCTTC.

This clonotype is medium-sized within its sample. The germline gene is not matched at one end of the junction; a read error may be the cause. The chain employs TRBV20-1 and TRBJ2-1; TRBD1 might be the D (6 bases). The CDR3 extends over 9 amino acids. Germline V CDR1 and CDR2: DFQATT, SNEGSKA (reference sequence). Here the CDR3 DNA reads TGCAGTGCCCAGAGGGGGACGGTCTTC. Amino acids: CSAQRGTVF.